A selection of T cell receptor beta chains follows, all from one sample in a study of OX40 agonist ivuxolimab in advanced cancers. The data were produced by immunoSEQ multiplex PCR, yet TCRdb's version contains in-frame clones alone and is incomplete. This table has about 150,000 clones, 85% to 95% appearing once. Sequencing was performed on CD4+ or CD8+ T cells sorted from blood, taken in a trial of the OX40 agonist ivuxolimab. The receptors stem from an adult with an advanced solid tumor such as melanoma, head and neck, liver or kidney cancer. The CDR3 runs from the conserved cysteine through the conserved F or W. Clone size appears in some rows only: once, few, many, or a class for an expanded clone.

clone_size: NA
j_call: TRBJ2-5
v_call: TRBV5-6
cdr3_aa: CASSRDRGLETQYF

clone_size: NA
j_call: TRBJ2-7
v_call: TRBV5-4
cdr3_aa: CASIRTGSYEQYF

clone_size: NA
j_call: TRBJ2-3
v_call: TRBV7-2
cdr3_aa: CASSLIGGATDTQYF

clone_size: once
j_call: TRBJ2-3
v_call: TRBV15
cdr3_aa: CATDLDYKSTDTQYF

clone_size: NA
j_call: TRBJ1-5
v_call: TRBV6-5
cdr3_aa: CASRPGQGCQPQHF

clone_size: once
j_call: TRBJ2-3
v_call: TRBV9
cdr3_aa: CASSAIQEAADTQYF

clone_size: NA
j_call: TRBJ1-3
v_call: TRBV19
cdr3_aa: CASSPAGSSGNTIYF

clone_size: NA
j_call: TRBJ2-1
v_call: TRBV27
cdr3_aa: CASSLRRGNLPFF

clone_size: NA
j_call: TRBJ2-5
v_call: TRBV9
cdr3_aa: CASSGKGTQYF

clone_size: NA
j_call: TRBJ1-5
v_call: TRBV7-2
cdr3_aa: CASRLGGPGQPQHF

clone_size: NA
j_call: TRBJ1-3
v_call: TRBV19
cdr3_aa: CASSIQGARGNTIYF

clone_size: NA
j_call: TRBJ1-1
v_call: TRBV6-5
cdr3_aa: CASSKPSMNTEAFF

clone_size: NA
j_call: TRBJ1-3
v_call: TRBV27
cdr3_aa: CASSLSAGHSGNTIYF

clone_size: NA
j_call: TRBJ1-1
v_call: TRBV6-5
cdr3_aa: CASRRGLGMNTEAFF

clone_size: NA
j_call: TRBJ2-5
v_call: TRBV28
cdr3_aa: CASSSWTSGGETQYF

clone_size: NA
j_call: TRBJ1-5
v_call: TRBV7-2
cdr3_aa: CASSLEGGGNQPQHF

clone_size: NA
j_call: TRBJ2-2
v_call: TRBV5-1
cdr3_aa: CASSFPSGRAMTGELFF

clone_size: NA
j_call: TRBJ2-5
v_call: TRBV19
cdr3_aa: CASSIVQSVGPGRRETQYF

clone_size: NA
j_call: TRBJ1-4
v_call: TRBV5-1
cdr3_aa: CASSGGGTDNNEKLFF

clone_size: NA
j_call: TRBJ1-5
v_call: TRBV30
cdr3_aa: CAWNVRGGNQPQHF

clone_size: once
j_call: TRBJ2-1
v_call: TRBV5-8
cdr3_aa: CASSRHSYNEQFF

clone_size: NA
j_call: TRBJ1-3
v_call: TRBV6-6
cdr3_aa: CASTQGSVYTIYF